This passage covers 26 T cell receptor beta chains from one sample sequenced in a study of beta chain features in type 1 diabetes (dated 2018 in TCRdb). Libraries were constructed by the immunoSEQ multiplex PCR assay. The entire amount of isolated RNA was reverse transcribed using the High Capacity cDNA Reverse Transcription Kit, so the sequenced TCRB transcripts were expressed ones. TCRdb provides this immuneACCESS table in a form limited to in-frame rearrangements. Some clones are lacking; in checked studies, under half of them reflect an unresolved V gene, and why the rest are absent is not known. This sample lists some 150,000 clones; about 51% were detected once. The ten largest clonotypes hold 0.35% to 0.5% of the sample. The material sequenced was Tregs from blood. Read against the paper, the sample's cell subset or site label means: regulatory CD4+ T cells. These receptors were obtained from a man between 18 and 29 years old in good health.

The chain combines TRBV27 with TRBJ1-4; 10 bases fit TRBD1. CDR1 MNHEY and CDR2 SMNVEV come from the germline V gene (reference sequence). With 3 bases clipped from V and 8 bases from J, the junction kept 3 bases outside the gene matches. The CDR3 has 14 amino acids. CDR3 region: CASSLWGQGEKLFF. The CDR3 coding sequence is TGTGCCAGCAGTTTGTGGGGACAGGGGGAAAAACTGTTTTTT.

The chain uses TRBV28 and TRBJ1-1; 8 nucleotides align to TRBD1. The germline CDR1 and CDR2 sequences are MDHEN and SYDVKM. The CDR3 sequence is 15 residues long. The V gene end was trimmed by 5 bases and the J gene end by 1 base; junction bases not matched to a gene: 6. The CDR3 loop is CASSAIGQGNTEAFF. Written as DNA, the CDR3 is TGTGCCAGCAGTGCGATAGGACAGGGGAACACTGAAGCTTTCTTT. Full variable domain (missing parts from reference TRBV28 and TRBJ1-1): DVKVTQSSRYLVKRTGEKVFLECVQDMDHENMFWYRQDPGLGLRLIYFSYDVKMKEKGDIPEGYSVSREKKERFSLILESASTNQTSMYLCASSAIGQGNTEAFFGQGTRLTVV.

The CDR3 DNA follows: TGTGCCAGCAGCGCCACAGGCTACGAGCAGTACTTC. Protein: CASSATGYEQYF. The chain is built from TRBV7-9 and TRBJ2-7, with TRBD1 as a possible D gene (5 bases). The germline V gene has CDR1 SEHNR and CDR2 FQNEAQ (reference sequence). The CDR3 sequence is 12 residues long. The V end lost 5 bases, the J end lost 3 bases, and 8 bases lay between the germline ends.

This clone was detected a few times. The chain combines TRBV27 with TRBJ1-1, with TRBD1 matching over 7 bases. This CDR3 is built from 13 residues. Germline trimming cut 8 bases from V and 5 bases from J; bases unmatched to any gene: 8. Germline lookup yields CDR1 MNHEY and CDR2 SMNVEV (reference sequence). CDR3 sequence: CASGTTGYTEAFF. CDR3 DNA: TGTGCCAGCGGAACGACAGGGTATACTGAAGCTTTCTTT.

This clone was detected once. The chain uses TRBV15 and TRBJ1-2, with D hard to call. Trimming left V 0 bases short and J 0 bases short, with 14 bases between. Germline CDR1 LNHNV, CDR2 YYDKDF (reference sequence). The CDR3 is made up of 17 amino acids. In DNA, the CDR3 is TGTGCCACCAGCAGAGATCTCCGCATGCGGACTAACTATGGCTACACCTTC. This encodes CATSRDLRMRTNYGYTF. Combining the CDR3 with reference TRBV15 and TRBJ1-2 gives the whole variable domain DAMVIQNPRYQVTQFGKPVTLSCSQTLNHNVMYWYQQKSSQAPKLLFHYYDKDFNNEADTPDNFQSRRPNTSFCFLDIRSPGLGDTAMYLCATSRDLRMRTNYGYTFGSGTRLTVV.

V usage is TRBV9 and J usage is TRBJ2-7; 9 bases are a match to TRBD1. This CDR3 comprises 17 residues. Trimming at V came to 0 bases and at J to 7 bases, leaving 14 bases not matched to a gene. The V gene's germline CDR1 is SGDLS and CDR2 YYNGEE. The CDR3 DNA is TGTGCCAGCAGCGTAGGACTTCGGGGACAGGGAGTGTGGGAGCAGTACTTC. The encoded protein is CASSVGLRGQGVWEQYF.

The J gene is TRBJ1-4, the V gene TRBV18; TRBD1 agrees at 10 bases. The CDR3 extends over 14 amino acids. Germline lookup yields CDR1 KGHSH and CDR2 LQKENI. V was pared by 3 bases and J by 5 bases, with 0 bases of the junction left unmatched. The CDR3 protein is CASSPDRGNEKLFF. The CDR3 DNA reads as TGTGCCAGCTCACCGGACAGGGGGAATGAAAAACTGTTTTTT.

This chain joins TRBV6-5 and TRBJ2-5; 14 bases are a match to TRBD2. The CDR3 consists of 15 residues. V was pared by 4 bases and J by 5 bases, with 3 bases of the junction left unmatched. Germline V CDR1 and CDR2: MNHEY, SVGAGI. CDR3 loop: CASSSRTSGRETQYF. CDR3 DNA: TGTGCCAGCAGTTCAAGGACTAGCGGGAGGGAGACCCAGTACTTC.

The chain employs TRBV14 and TRBJ1-6, with D tentatively TRBD1 (5 bases). Trimming left V 4 bases short and J 6 bases short, with 7 bases between. The CDR3 is made up of 13 amino acids. CDR1 and CDR2 (germline): SGHDN, FVKESK. CDR3 region: CASSRGLNSPLHF. As DNA, the CDR3 is TGTGCCAGCAGCCGGGGACTTAATTCACCCCTCCACTTT. Full variable domain (rest looked up from reference TRBV14 and TRBJ1-6): EAGVTQFPSHSVIEKGQTVTLRCDPISGHDNLYWYRRVMGKEIKFLLHFVKESKQDESGMPNNRFLAERTGGTYSTLKVQPAELEDSGVYFCASSRGLNSPLHFGNGTRLTVT.

V gene TRBV19 combines with J gene TRBJ2-7, with D possibly TRBD1 on 5 matching bases. Germline V gene lookup returns CDR1 LNHDA and CDR2 SQIVND (reference sequence). V was trimmed by 1 base and J by 4 bases, leaving 8 bases between them. This CDR3 has 13 residues. CDR3 nucleotide sequence: TGTGCCAGTAGTATAGTAAGGGGATACGAGCAGTACTTC. Translating gives CASSIVRGYEQYF.

The V call is TRBV7-2, the J call TRBJ2-3, with 7 bases identical to TRBD1. Trimming at V came to 1 base and at J to 4 bases, leaving 2 bases not matched to a gene. The CDR3 runs to 14 residues. Germline lookup yields CDR1 SGHTA and CDR2 FQGNSA. As DNA, the CDR3 is TGTGCCAGCAGCTTAGACAGGGGAGCAGATACGCAGTATTTT. Amino acids: CASSLDRGADTQYF.

This clone was detected only a few times. The chain is built from TRBV19 and TRBJ1-5, with TRBD1 identical over 7 bases. The germline gives CDR1 LNHDA, CDR2 SQIVND (reference sequence). V lost 4 bases and J lost 4; bases outside the gene matches: 7. This CDR3 region has 15 residues. The CDR3 sequence: CASSTQGGGNQPQHF. The CDR3 DNA sequence: TGTGCCAGTAGTACCCAGGGGGGTGGTAATCAGCCCCAGCATTTT.

The chain recombines TRBV6-5 with TRBJ1-3, with 7 bases matching TRBD1. The V and J ends lost 8 bases and 5 bases, in that order; junction bases with no gene match: 3. The CDR3 runs 12 residues. Per germline, CDR1 MNHEY and CDR2 SVGAGI. In DNA, the CDR3 is TGTGCCAGCGGCAGGGGGAGAAACACCATATATTTT. Protein product: CASGRGRNTIYF.

The chain has TRBV5-1 and TRBJ2-5, with D uncertain. V was clipped by 3 bases and J by 2 bases, with 2 bases between them. This CDR3 comprises 11 residues. CDR1 and CDR2 (germline): SGHRS, YFSETQ. The CDR3 is CASSSQETQYF. The CDR3 nucleotides are TGCGCCAGCAGCTCACAAGAGACCCAGTACTTC.

The gene calls are TRBV7-2 and TRBJ2-5; 13 nucleotides align to TRBD2. The J segment lost 5 bases and the V segment lost 3 bases, leaving 12 bases of the junction unmatched. The CDR3 is made up of 18 amino acids. The germline V gene has CDR1 SGHTA and CDR2 FQGNSA. The CDR3 loop is CASSFRLAGGALEETQYF. The CDR3 nucleotides read TGTGCCAGCAGCTTTAGACTAGCGGGAGGAGCATTGGAGGAGACCCAGTACTTC.

This clone has just one count. V is TRBV28 and J is TRBJ2-5; 9 bases map to TRBD2. Per the germline V gene, CDR1 is MDHEN and CDR2 is SYDVKM. V shed 7 bases, J shed 7 bases, and the junction held 4 bases outside the gene matches. There are 12 residues in the CDR3. The CDR3 coding sequence is TGTGCCAGCATCCCGCGGGGGGGGACCCAGTACTTC. It translates to CASIPRGGTQYF.

V and J are TRBV2 and TRBJ2-1; 8 nucleotides match TRBD1. With 5 bases clipped from V and 7 bases from J, the junction kept 7 bases outside the gene matches. This CDR3 spans 14 amino acids. Germline assignment: CDR1 SNHLY and CDR2 FYNNEI. CDR3 sequence: CASSQTQGVNEQFF. The CDR3 DNA reads as TGTGCCAGCAGTCAGACACAGGGGGTTAATGAGCAGTTCTTC.

V is TRBV20-1 and J is TRBJ1-6; D is undetermined. The CDR3 runs 10 residues. The germline V gene encodes CDR1 DFQATT and CDR2 SNEGSKA (reference sequence). V was cut by 3 bases and J by 14 bases, with 8 bases left in between. The CDR3 DNA follows: TGCAGTGCTAGGGCTCAGACCCTCCACTTT. Encoded protein: CSARAQTLHF.

This chain connects TRBV10-3 to TRBJ2-7, with a possible D match to TRBD1 (6 bases). Trimming removed 10 bases from V and 2 bases from J, with 15 bases in between. Per germline, CDR1 ENHRY and CDR2 SYGVKD. This CDR3 comprises 13 residues. CDR3 loop: CATGRDTAYEQYF. CDR3 nucleotides: TGTGCCACGGGCCGGGACACCGCCTACGAGCAGTACTTC.

Only one count was recorded for this clone. The chain has TRBV10-3 and TRBJ1-2; D call uncertain. Germline V gene data show CDR1 as ENHRY and CDR2 as SYGVKD. Deletions cut 4 bases from V and 4 bases from J, with 13 bases between. There are 14 residues in the CDR3. The CDR3 spells CAISVGAETYGYTF. The CDR3 region has the DNA TGTGCCATCAGTGTGGGTGCGGAAACCTATGGCTACACCTTC.

This clone came up once. The chain couples TRBV18 to TRBJ2-1; TRBD2 aligns across 7 bases. This CDR3 is 14 amino acids long. The V segment lost 2 bases and the J segment 7 bases; nucleotides outside the gene matches: 5. Germline CDR1 is KGHSH and CDR2 is LQKENI. For the CDR3, the DNA is TGTGCCAGCTCACCAGCTAGCGGAACAAATGAGCAGTTCTTC. Protein product: CASSPASGTNEQFF.

The chain links TRBV9 to TRBJ1-2; weak D call: TRBD1 (6 bases). The CDR3 runs to 16 residues. The germline V gene encodes CDR1 SGDLS and CDR2 YYNGEE. The V end was cut by 4 bases, the J end by 2 bases, with 18 bases between. Here the CDR3 reads CASSHETGPMNYGYTF. DNA for the CDR3: TGTGCCAGCAGCCACGAGACAGGCCCTATGAACTATGGCTACACCTTC.

The gene calls are TRBV5-1 and TRBJ2-7; 11 bases agree with TRBD2. The junction had 3 bases not matched to a gene; V was cut back by 4 bases and J by 3 bases. Germline V CDR1 and CDR2: SGHRS, YFSETQ. The CDR3 is made up of 14 amino acids. The CDR3 here is CASSGGTSGYEQYF. CDR3 in DNA: TGCGCCAGCAGCGGCGGGACTAGCGGCTACGAGCAGTACTTC.

This chain joins TRBV4-3 and TRBJ1-6, with D tentatively TRBD1 (5 bases). There are 16 residues in the CDR3. Trimming removed 0 bases at V and 7 bases at J, with 13 bases between. In germline, CDR1 is LGHNA, CDR2 YSLEER. Here the CDR3 reads CASSQEWGGGNSPLHF. The CDR3 DNA reads TGCGCCAGCAGCCAAGAGTGGGGCGGTGGGAATTCACCCCTCCACTTT.

The sample holds a few counts of this clone. The J gene is TRBJ2-1, the V gene TRBV7-3; a weak D match, TRBD1 (5 bases). The V end lost 2 bases, the J end lost 1 base, and 9 bases lay between the germline ends. The CDR3 extends over 15 amino acids. Germline CDR1 and CDR2: SGHTA and FQGTGA. CDR3 nucleotide sequence: TGTGCCAGCAGCTTAGACAGACAGTCCTACAATGAGCAGTTCTTC. Its protein is CASSLDRQSYNEQFF.

This clone was recorded a few times. The DNA for the CDR3 is TGTGCCAGCAGTGAAATCGAACGGTTCTATGGCTACACCTTC. Translated, it gives CASSEIERFYGYTF. This chain uses TRBV6-1 with TRBJ1-2, with D uncertain. Trimming removed 2 bases at V and 4 bases at J, with 11 bases between. Germline lookup yields CDR1 MNHNS and CDR2 SASEGT. The CDR3 runs to 14 residues.